The clone carrying this T cell receptor beta chain was observed at least ten times. Its specificity is not known. The CDR3 runs 15 residues. CDR1 and CDR2 (germline): LGHDT, YNNKEL (reference sequence). Between the trimmed V and J ends, which lost 2 bases and 7 bases, there was a span of 14 bases. These data are taken from a study of T cells in Graves' hyperthyroidism and ophthalmopathy. Study findings and constraints: Most expanded thyroid clonotypes above 0.001 also appeared in blood. Ophthalmopathy, which appeared later, was predicted by the model a median roughly 6.6 months before onset.

RNA transcripts gave rise to amplified TCR beta CDR3 regions. When the TCR CDR3 underwent first-round RT-PCR, the HTBI primer set was used. MiXCR was run by TCRdb on the multiplex PCR reads, yielding one entry per CDR3 protein. The sample has roughly 380,000 distinct CDR3 sequences, approximately 13% seen once. Blood from later-ophthalmopathy patients was taken at first hyperthyroidism diagnosis. PBMCs were derived from approximately 10 ml fresh peripheral blood. This clonotype originated in a man under 40 with Graves' hyperthyroidism that later progressed to Graves' ophthalmopathy. The rearrangement links TRBV3-1 to TRBJ2-2; D tentatively fits TRBD1 or TRBD2 (5 bases each). The sequenced sample consisted of blood. This CDR3 reads CASSQRGTRDGELFF. CDR3 bases: TGTGCCAGCAGCCAACGAGGGACGAGGGACGGGGAGCTGTTTTTT.